Described below is a single T cell receptor (beta chain) sequence and its context. Sequenced by immunoSEQ multiplex PCR; TCRdb stores in-frame clones only, minus some. Of some 83,000 clones in the sample, approximately 92% were seen once. V was clipped by 5 bases and J by 1 base, with 12 bases between them. CDR1 and CDR2 (germline): SEHNR, FQNEAQ (reference sequence). The CDR3 runs to 15 residues. This entry belongs to a study of technical replicates of blood from several donors. The source of this sequence is a human donor in good health. V is TRBV7-9 and J is TRBJ1-5; D remains ambiguous. Sample: T cells isolated from PBMCs. The CDR3 loop is CASSPSSGSNQPQHF. In DNA form, the CDR3 reads TGTGCCAGCAGCCCCAGCAGCGGGAGCAATCAGCCCCAGCATTTT.